The entry that follows covers one TCR beta chain sequence. Antigen: not known. Each sample yielded at least 6 micrograms of PBMC total RNA. These data belong to a study of blood T cells in healthy people across ages. Study-level points and caveats: Roughly linear age-related decline in beta diversity appeared, significant by age approximately 40.

Combining a sample-barcoded 5' primer with a J-beta primer mix, a second PCR ran for roughly 7 to 11 cycles. A 12-random-nucleotide template-switch adaptor tagged each cDNA molecule. TCRdb analysed the 5' RACE reads with MiXCR anew, one entry per CDR3 protein. The data contain about 1.5 million distinct CDR3 sequences, 35% to 45% of them singletons. This CDR3 is 13 amino acids long. Trimming left V 4 bases short and J 8 bases short, with 15 bases between. Germline loops: CDR1 SGHKS, CDR2 YYEKEE (reference sequence). J is TRBJ1-2 and V is TRBV5-5; D not certain. The material sequenced was blood. This TCR was recovered from a woman aged 18-30 years in good health. The CDR3 protein is CASSVMGEHGYTF. The CDR3 DNA is TGTGCCAGCAGCGTCATGGGCGAACACGGCTACACCTTC.